The rows below give T cell receptor beta chains drawn from one sample of a study of cytomegalovirus exposure and HLA in healthy donors. TCRdb's copy holds only in-frame clones and misses some; the assay was immunoSEQ multiplex PCR. The sample has about 130,000 clones. Input material: PBMCs. The origin of the receptors is a man younger than 45 in good health and CMV-seronegative. CDR3s include the opening cysteine and the closing phenylalanine or tryptophan. A D gene is named only where the DNA matches it firmly.

v_call: TRBV5-4; j_call: TRBJ2-7; d_call: NA; cdr3_nt: TGTGCCTGGAAGCCCCGAGGGGGGGCCTACGAGCAGTACTTC; cdr3_aa: CAWKPRGGAYEQYF
v_call: TRBV4-2; j_call: TRBJ2-7; d_call: TRBD2; cdr3_nt: TGTGCCAGCAGCCTAATCTCCCCCCCAGCGGGATATTCCTACGAGCAGTACTTC; cdr3_aa: CASSLISPPAGYSYEQYF
v_call: TRBV7-3; j_call: TRBJ2-7; d_call: TRBD1; cdr3_nt: TGTGCCAGCACCATTGACAGGGGTTCCCCCTACGAGCAGTACTTC; cdr3_aa: CASTIDRGSPYEQYF
v_call: TRBV30; j_call: TRBJ2-7; d_call: TRBD2; cdr3_nt: TGTGCCTGGAGTGACCAGCGGGAGATCGACGAGCAGTACTTC; cdr3_aa: CAWSDQREIDEQYF
v_call: TRBV6-1; j_call: TRBJ2-7; d_call: NA; cdr3_nt: TGTGCCAGCAGTGGGACTGCACGCCCCTTTACCTACGAGCAGTACTTC; cdr3_aa: CASSGTARPFTYEQYF
v_call: TRBV30; j_call: TRBJ2-7; d_call: TRBD2; cdr3_nt: TGTGCCTGGACCGGGACTAGCGCCTACGAGCAGTACTTC; cdr3_aa: CAWTGTSAYEQYF
v_call: TRBV7-8; j_call: TRBJ2-7; d_call: TRBD2; cdr3_nt: TGTGCCAGCAGAACCTCCACTAGCGGGATAAGCGAGCAGTACTTC; cdr3_aa: CASRTSTSGISEQYF
v_call: TRBV29-1; j_call: TRBJ2-1; d_call: TRBD2; cdr3_nt: TGCAGCGTTGAAGTATCGCTAGCGGGAGATGAGCAGTTCTTC; cdr3_aa: CSVEVSLAGDEQFF
v_call: TRBV7-2; j_call: TRBJ2-1; d_call: NA; cdr3_nt: TGTGCCAGCAGCCGGACAGACTCCTACAATGAGCAGTTCTTC; cdr3_aa: CASSRTDSYNEQFF
v_call: TRBV5-5; j_call: TRBJ2-5; d_call: TRBD2; cdr3_nt: TGTGCCAGCAGTTACCTAGCGGGAGGACTGGAGACCCAGTACTTC; cdr3_aa: CASSYLAGGLETQYF
v_call: TRBV19; j_call: TRBJ2-3; d_call: NA; cdr3_nt: TGTGCCAGTAGCCCTTCCACAGATACGCAGTATTTT; cdr3_aa: CASSPSTDTQYF
v_call: TRBV6-1; j_call: TRBJ1-1; d_call: TRBD1; cdr3_nt: TGTGCCAGCAGCCCTAATCCGGGACAGATTACTGAAGCTTTCTTT; cdr3_aa: CASSPNPGQITEAFF
v_call: TRBV28; j_call: TRBJ2-1; d_call: TRBD2; cdr3_nt: TGTGCCAGCAGTTTAAGGCGGGAGGGCCGCTATGAGCAGTTCTTC; cdr3_aa: CASSLRREGRYEQFF
v_call: TRBV30; j_call: TRBJ2-7; d_call: NA; cdr3_nt: TGTGCCTGGAGCCGAGACTCGGTTGACGAGCAGCATTTC; cdr3_aa: CAWSRDSVDEQHF
v_call: TRBV29-1; j_call: TRBJ1-1; d_call: NA; cdr3_nt: NA; cdr3_aa: CSVVGQGAAEGFF
v_call: TRBV7-9; j_call: TRBJ1-1; d_call: NA; cdr3_nt: TGTGCCAGCAGCTTGGGCACAAACACTGAAGCTTTCTTT; cdr3_aa: CASSLGTNTEAFF
v_call: TRBV6-5; j_call: TRBJ2-7; d_call: NA; cdr3_nt: TGTGCCAGCAGTTACTCGACGCGGGTTCCCTACGAGCAGTACTTC; cdr3_aa: CASSYSTRVPYEQYF